This T cell receptor (beta chain) was observed in a study of glioma-infiltrating T cells. Study results and caveats: Gliomas, especially low-grade, showed above-expected tissue-blood divergence; non-neoplastic patients showed below.

The iRepertoire nested amplicon-rescue multiplex PCR amplified TCR alpha and beta CDR3s from RNA. Via MiXCR, TCRdb re-called the multiplex PCR reads, giving one row per CDR3 protein. The sample contains some 160,000 distinct CDR3 sequences, roughly 45% of which appear only once. The CDR3 has 14 amino acids. The germline V gene encodes CDR1 MDHEN and CDR2 SYDVKM. V dropped 3 bases and J dropped 1 base, with 7 bases sitting between them. This clonotype was recorded many times. Its antigen remains unknown. The receptor was isolated from a human donor with low-grade glioma or glioblastoma, undergoing nonglioma brain surgery, or in good health (not recorded which). The chain uses TRBV28 and TRBJ1-5; no clear D gene. Material: glioma tissue, nonneoplastic brain tissue, or PBMCs (not recorded which). The CDR3 loop is CASSFGRSNQPQHF. In DNA form, the CDR3 reads TGTGCCAGCAGTTTCGGAAGAAGCAATCAGCCCCAGCATTTT.